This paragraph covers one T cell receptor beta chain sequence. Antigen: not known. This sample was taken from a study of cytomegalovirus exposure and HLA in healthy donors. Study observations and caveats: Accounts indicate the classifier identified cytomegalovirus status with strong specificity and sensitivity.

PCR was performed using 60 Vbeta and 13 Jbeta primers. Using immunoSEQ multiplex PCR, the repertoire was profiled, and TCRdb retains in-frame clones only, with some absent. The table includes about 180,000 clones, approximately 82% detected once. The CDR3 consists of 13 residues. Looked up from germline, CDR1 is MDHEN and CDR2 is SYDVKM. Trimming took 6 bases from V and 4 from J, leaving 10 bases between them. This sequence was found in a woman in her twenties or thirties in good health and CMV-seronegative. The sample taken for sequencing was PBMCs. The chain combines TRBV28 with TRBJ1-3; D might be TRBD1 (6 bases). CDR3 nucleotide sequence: TGTGCCAGCAGGCGGACAGTGGGAAACACCATATATTTT. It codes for CASRRTVGNTIYF.